This T cell receptor (beta chain) was recorded in a study of T cell responses to AZD1222 COVID-19 vaccine. Study findings and constraints: A rise in Spike-specific TCR breadth and depth followed two AZD1222 doses. Seropositive status at baseline applied to only six AZD1222 recipients. Most donors were white British, females outnumbered males, and clonal diversity was possibly underestimated.

On this clone itself: Antigen unknown.

V shed 5 bases and J 4 bases; nucleotides not matched to a gene: 7. The CDR3 runs to 14 residues. CDR1 is SGHTA and CDR2 is FQGTGA in the germline V gene. The method was immunoSEQ multiplex PCR; TCRdb's version includes in-frame clones alone and lacks a portion of them. The sample holds roughly 130,000 clones, 80% to 90% seen once. The sequence was collected from an adult in good health. The specimen comprised peripheral blood, sampled on day 0 of AZD1222 vaccination. The chain is built from TRBV7-3 and TRBJ1-1, with 7 bases identical to TRBD1. CDR3 bases: TGTGCCAGCAGCCAAACTCCAGGGGGCACTGAAGCTTTCTTT. This translates into CASSQTPGGTEAFF.